This T cell receptor beta chain was observed in a study of T-cell reconstitution after alpha-beta-depleted transplantation in children. Study-level results: About two months after transplant, alpha-beta T cells reportedly came from several hundred expanded graft clones. Fresh T-cell production supplied most of the T-cell counts and diversity seen one year after transplant. Where some patients showed high TCRbeta diversity at day 60, it came from recipient T cells and thymic progenitors that had survived.

TCRbeta library construction was performed incorporating unique molecular identifiers. TCRdb re-analysed the PCR reads in MiXCR, keeping a single row per CDR3 protein. The table shows around 670,000 distinct CDR3 sequences, with 13% occurring only once. This clonotype was detected many times. As yet, its antigen is unknown. V was clipped by 1 base and J by 2 bases, with 15 bases between them. Per the germline V gene, CDR1 is DFQATT and CDR2 is SNEGSKA (reference sequence). The CDR3 runs 15 residues. The sample consisted of PBMCs, taken before TCRalphabeta/CD19-depleted stem cell transplant. The chain combines TRBV20-1 with TRBJ2-7; a weak D match, TRBD2 (6 bases). This clonotype originated in a girl between 2 and 10 years old with congenital amegakaryocytic thrombocytopenia, due to receive a stem cell transplant. The CDR3: CSARGMASAPYEQYF. The CDR3 nucleotides read TGCAGTGCTAGAGGTATGGCTAGCGCTCCCTACGAGCAGTACTTC.